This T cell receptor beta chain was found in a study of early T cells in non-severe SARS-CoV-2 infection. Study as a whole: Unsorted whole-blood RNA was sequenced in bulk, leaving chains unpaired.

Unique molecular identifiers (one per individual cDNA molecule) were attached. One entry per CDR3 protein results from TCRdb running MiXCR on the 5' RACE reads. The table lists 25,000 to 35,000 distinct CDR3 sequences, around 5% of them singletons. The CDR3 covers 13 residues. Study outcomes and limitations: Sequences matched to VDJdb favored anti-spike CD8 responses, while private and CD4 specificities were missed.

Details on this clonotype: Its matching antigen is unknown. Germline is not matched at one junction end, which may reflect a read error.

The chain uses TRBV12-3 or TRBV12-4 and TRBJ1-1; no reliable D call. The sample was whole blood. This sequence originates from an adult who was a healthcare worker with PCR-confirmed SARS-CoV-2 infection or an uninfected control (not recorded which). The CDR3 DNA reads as TGTGCCAGCAGGCTTACAGTGAACAATGAAGCTTTCTTT. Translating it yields CASRLTVNNEAFF.